This is a list of T cell receptor beta chains from one sample in a study of vaccination and CD4 T cells after COVID-19. In TCRdb, the PCR reads were re-called with MiXCR into one record per CDR3 protein. The profile shows thousands of distinct CDR3 sequences, about 70% of them singletons. Antigen specificity for these receptors is unknown. Material: CD4+ T cells from blood, cultured in vitro. Source of these receptors: a human donor who had recovered from COVID-19. CDR3s include the opening cysteine and the closing phenylalanine or tryptophan. A D gene is named only where the DNA matches it firmly. Expanded clones get a size class; other rows say once, few or many, or leave the size out.

CDR3 protein	CDR3 DNA	D gene	V gene	J gene	clone size
CASSTGQGLYEQYF	TGCGCCAGCAGCACGGGACAGGGCTTGTACGAGCAGTACTTC	TRBD1	TRBV5-1	TRBJ2-7	few
CASSLPLGLARSDEQYF	TGTGCCAGCAGTTTACCACTAGGACTAGCAAGGTCGGACGAGCAGTACTTC	TRBD2	TRBV28	TRBJ2-7	NA
CATSDPASGGTEAFF	TGTGCCACCAGTGATCCGGCCTCAGGGGGCACTGAAGCTTTCTTT	TRBD1	TRBV24-1	TRBJ1-1	NA
CASSGGQAHYNEQFF	TGTGCCAGCAGCGGGGGGCAGGCCCACTACAATGAGCAGTTCTTC	NA	TRBV7-6	TRBJ2-1	few
CASSYAGTNSYEQYF	TGTGCCAGCAGTTACGCAGGGACGAACTCCTACGAGCAGTACTTC	NA	TRBV6-5	TRBJ2-7	NA
CASSTIAGGLSDTQYF	TGTGCCAGCTCAACGATAGCGGGAGGGCTCTCGGATACGCAGTATTTT	TRBD2	TRBV18	TRBJ2-3	few
CASSLGTNTEAFF	TGTGCCAGCAGCTTGGGTACGAACACTGAAGCTTTCTTT	NA	TRBV11-3	TRBJ1-1	NA
CASSFRPGQAFF	TGTGCCAGCAGTTTTCGGCCAGGGCAAGCTTTCTTT	NA	TRBV12-3/TRBV12-4	TRBJ1-1	NA
CASSRDGSNEQFF	TGTGCCAGCAGCCGCGACGGCAGCAATGAGCAGTTCTTC	NA	TRBV7-9	TRBJ2-1	NA
CSARGLAESPANTGELFF	TGCAGTGCTAGAGGGCTAGCGGAATCCCCCGCGAACACCGGGGAGCTGTTTTTT	TRBD2	TRBV20-1	TRBJ2-2	NA
CAISIGGESGYTF	TGTGCCATCAGTATAGGGGGCGAAAGTGGCTACACCTTC	TRBD1	TRBV24-1	TRBJ1-2	NA
CASSPTGNQPQHF	TGTGCCAGCAGTCCGACAGGGAATCAGCCCCAGCATTTT	TRBD1	TRBV7-2	TRBJ1-5	NA
CASSPPSGQRTEAFF	TGTGCCAGCTCACCACCGTCGGGGCAGAGGACTGAAGCTTTCTTT	NA	TRBV18	TRBJ1-1	NA
CASSLERAFF	TGTGCCAGCAGCTTAGAGAGGGCTTTCTTT	NA	TRBV7-9	TRBJ1-1	NA
CASSSYRDQGKFF	TGTGCCAGCAGCTCCTACCGGGACCAGGGGAAGTTCTTC	NA	TRBV7-2	TRBJ2-1	NA
CAYRQGMNTEAFF	TGTGCCTACCGCCAGGGAATGAACACTGAAGCTTTCTTT	NA	TRBV28	TRBJ1-1	few
CASSPQGGQPQHF	TGTGCCAGCAGCCCACAGGGTGGTCAGCCCCAGCATTTT	NA	TRBV7-2	TRBJ1-5	NA
CASSFGGDTEAFF	TGTGCCAGCAGCTTTGGAGGGGACACTGAAGCTTTCTTT	NA	TRBV7-9	TRBJ1-1	NA
CASSIAGEGDYGYTF	TGTGCCAGTAGTATAGCCGGGGAGGGCGACTATGGCTACACCTTC	NA	TRBV19	TRBJ1-2	NA
CASSQGQSYEQYF	TGTGCCAGCAGCCAGGGACAGAGCTACGAGCAGTACTTC	TRBD1	TRBV6-1	TRBJ2-7	NA
CASSPGTLLYEQYF	TGTGCCAGCAGTCCCGGGACACTCCTCTACGAGCAGTACTTC	NA	TRBV27	TRBJ2-7	large
CSAEETSGRLGNEQFF	TGCAGTGCCGAGGAAACTAGCGGGAGGCTTGGGAATGAGCAGTTCTTC	TRBD2	TRBV20-1	TRBJ2-1	NA
CATSSNSFGPYGYTF	TGTGCCACCAGCAGTAACAGTTTCGGCCCGTATGGCTACACCTTC	NA	TRBV15	TRBJ1-2	NA
CASSLSKYNRVIGYTF	TGTGCCAGCAGTTTATCGAAGTACAACAGGGTAATCGGCTACACCTTC	NA	TRBV27	TRBJ1-2	NA
CASTSRDISKNIQYF	TGTGCCAGCACCTCTCGGGACATAAGCAAAAACATTCAGTACTTC	NA	TRBV6-2/TRBV6-3	TRBJ2-4	NA
CSVVRERGTGELFF	TGCAGCGTTGTGAGGGAGCGGGGCACCGGGGAGCTGTTTTTT	TRBD2	TRBV29-1	TRBJ2-2	few
CATSRDLENSPLHF	TGTGCCACCAGCAGGGACTTAGAAAATTCACCCCTCCACTTT	NA	TRBV15	TRBJ1-6	NA
CASSTAQGRNTEAFF	TGTGCCAGCTCTACTGCCCAGGGTCGGAACACTGAAGCTTTCTTT	NA	TRBV18	TRBJ1-1	NA
CASIIQTAGNTIYF	TGTGCCAGCATAATCCAAACGGCAGGAAACACCATATATTTT	NA	TRBV6-1	TRBJ1-3	NA
CATSTSPLGGYTF	TGTGCCACCAGCACATCCCCCCTGGGTGGCTACACCTTC	NA	TRBV15	TRBJ1-2	NA
CSARASIRYTF	TGCAGTGCTAGAGCCAGTATACGCTACACCTTC	NA	TRBV20-1	TRBJ1-2	NA
CASSNDRNYGYTF	TGTGCCAGCAGCAACGACAGGAACTATGGCTACACCTTC	NA	TRBV7-9	TRBJ1-2	NA
CASSDHKKYGYTF	TGTGCCAGTAGTGACCACAAGAAGTATGGCTACACCTTC	NA	TRBV19	TRBJ1-2	NA
CSAPPGGSSGANVLTF	TGCAGTGCTCCCCCCGGGGGCTCATCTGGGGCCAACGTCCTGACTTTC	NA	TRBV20-1	TRBJ2-6	once
CSTPRDNSYEQYF	TGCAGTACCCCAAGGGACAACTCCTACGAGCAGTACTTC	NA	TRBV20-1	TRBJ2-7	NA
CSALTGGRDTGELFF	TGCAGTGCCCTGACGGGCGGGCGAGACACCGGGGAGCTGTTTTTT	NA	TRBV20-1	TRBJ2-2	NA
CSARRTGAEGQPQHF	TGCAGTGCTAGACGGACAGGGGCGGAGGGTCAGCCCCAGCATTTT	TRBD1	TRBV20-1	TRBJ1-5	few
CASFGAGGARGYGYTF	TGTGCCAGTTTCGGGGCAGGGGGCGCGAGAGGGTATGGCTACACCTTC	TRBD1	TRBV19	TRBJ1-2	NA
CASRIPGQAPIWYF	TGTGCCAGCAGGATTCCGGGACAGGCCCCGATTTGGTACTTC	TRBD1	TRBV6-2/TRBV6-3	TRBJ2-5	NA
CASSDSTLGGYGYTF	TGTGCCAGCAGTGACTCGACTCTCGGGGGGTATGGCTACACCTTC	NA	TRBV6-4	TRBJ1-2	NA
CASSPRWDRGKDGYTF	TGTGCCAGCAGCCCGAGATGGGACAGGGGGAAGGATGGCTACACCTTC	TRBD1	TRBV5-5	TRBJ1-2	NA
CASSSISGRASYTQYF	TGTGCCAGCAGTTCTATTAGCGGGAGGGCCTCGTATACGCAGTATTTT	TRBD2	TRBV6-5	TRBJ2-3	few
CSASRAITEAFF	TGCAGTGCTAGTAGGGCGATCACTGAAGCTTTCTTT	NA	TRBV20-1	TRBJ1-1	few
CASTRGGRAGEQFF	TGTGCCAGCACCCGGGGCGGGAGGGCGGGTGAGCAGTTCTTC	TRBD2	TRBV27	TRBJ2-1	once
CSARALQGALSEQYF	TGCAGTGCTAGAGCTCTACAGGGGGCGTTATCCGAGCAGTACTTC	TRBD1	TRBV20-1	TRBJ2-7	NA
CASSVNGRGLYGYTF	TGTGCCAGCAGCGTAAACGGCAGGGGGCTCTATGGCTACACCTTC	TRBD1	TRBV9	TRBJ1-2	NA
CASRITIKREQYF	TGTGCCAGCAGAATAACAATAAAGAGGGAGCAGTACTTC	NA	TRBV6-1	TRBJ2-7	NA
CASSPSSGRAGYEQYF	TGTGCCAGTAGTCCCTCTAGCGGGAGGGCCGGGTACGAGCAGTACTTC	TRBD2	TRBV19	TRBJ2-7	NA
CATSDGGTGTQYF	TGTGCCACCAGTGATGGCGGGACAGGTACGCAGTATTTT	TRBD1	TRBV24-1	TRBJ2-3	NA
CASSPADSLTSPLHF	TGTGCCAGCAGTCCAGCGGACAGCTTGACATCACCCCTCCACTTT	NA	TRBV6-1	TRBJ1-6	few
CASSLAAGYYEQYF	TGTGCCAGCAGCTTAGCGGCAGGGTACTACGAGCAGTACTTC	NA	TRBV7-2	TRBJ2-7	few
CASSRGGNANTGELFF	TGTGCCAGCAGCCGTGGGGGAAACGCGAACACCGGGGAGCTGTTTTTT	NA	TRBV7-3	TRBJ2-2	NA
CASTQRIGTGPEKETQYF	TGTGCCAGCACCCAGAGAATAGGGACAGGGCCAGAAAAAGAGACCCAGTACTTC	TRBD1	TRBV28	TRBJ2-5	NA
CASSSDSDGNTIYF	TGTGCCAGCAGCTCCGACAGTGATGGAAACACCATATATTTT	NA	TRBV7-2	TRBJ1-3	NA